Listed below are T cell receptor beta chains from one sample, sequenced in a study of blood T cell repertoires in COVID-19. The repertoire was sequenced with immunoSEQ multiplex PCR; TCRdb's copy has only in-frame clones and lacks some. This table has approximately 75,000 clones, 80% appearing once. The sample consisted of peripheral blood. The source of these receptors is a man between 45 and 60 years old with COVID-19, enrolled during active disease. The CDR3 runs from the conserved cysteine through the conserved F or W. The order of the fields is J gene, V gene, D gene, CDR3 length, clone size, CDR3 DNA, CDR3 protein. A D gene is named only where the DNA matches it firmly. Rows may omit the clone size; those that give it use once, few, many or a size class.

TRBJ1-5 | TRBV15 | . | 16 | once | TGTGCCACCAGCAGAGATTTTAGGGGGGGGGATCAGCCCCAGCATTTT | CATSRDFRGGDQPQHF
TRBJ2-1 | TRBV24-1 | TRBD2 | 15 | . | TGTGCCACCAGTGACCCGACTAGCCCCTACAATGAGCAGTTCTTC | CATSDPTSPYNEQFF
TRBJ2-2 | TRBV3-1/TRBV3-2 | . | 19 | . | TGTGCCAGCAGCCCCATTCGGTCCGGGGCCATAGGGGGCACCGGGGAGCTGTTTTTT | CASSPIRSGAIGGTGELFF
TRBJ2-1 | TRBV27 | TRBD2 | 15 | . | TGTGCCAGCAACCCCGCGGGACTAGCTTTCCATGAGCAGTTCTTC | CASNPAGLAFHEQFF
TRBJ1-3 | TRBV7-2 | . | 16 | . | TGTGCCAGCAGCTTAGTGGCGGGCCGCTCTGGAAACACCATATATTTT | CASSLVAGRSGNTIYF
TRBJ2-7 | TRBV5-1 | . | 16 | . | TGCGCCAGCAGCTTCGGACTTAATCATCCTTCCTACGAGCAGTACTTC | CASSFGLNHPSYEQYF
TRBJ2-7 | TRBV3-1/TRBV3-2 | TRBD1 | 13 | . | TGTGCCAGCAGCCGCCGAGACAGGGTCGAGCAGTACTTC | CASSRRDRVEQYF
TRBJ1-1 | TRBV30 | . | 15 | . | TGTGCCTGGAGTGTACTCGGCAGGGTGGGAACTGAAGCTTTCTTT | CAWSVLGRVGTEAFF
TRBJ2-3 | TRBV14 | TRBD1 | 18 | . | TGTGCCAGCAGCCGAGACCTAATCGACAGGGTAAACACAGATACGCAGTATTTT | CASSRDLIDRVNTDTQYF
TRBJ1-1 | TRBV10-3 | . | 13 | . | TGTGCCATCAGTTCGAAGCTGAACACTGAAGCTTTCTTT | CAISSKLNTEAFF
TRBJ1-2 | TRBV24-1 | TRBD1 | 15 | . | TGTGCCACCAGTGACCCACAGGGGGATCTGGGTGGCTACACCTTC | CATSDPQGDLGGYTF
TRBJ2-3 | TRBV30 | TRBD1 | 14 | . | TGTGCCTGGAGTCGGGGACAGGGCACAGATACGCAGTATTTT | CAWSRGQGTDTQYF
TRBJ2-3 | TRBV7-2 | . | 14 | . | TGTGCCAGCAGCTTAGGACAGATCGCAGATACGCAGTATTTT | CASSLGQIADTQYF
TRBJ2-5 | TRBV24-1 | TRBD2 | 16 | . | TGTGCCACCAGTGACCTCAGCGGGGGGCCGGTGGAGACCCAGTACTTC | CATSDLSGGPVETQYF
TRBJ2-1 | TRBV6-4 | TRBD2 | 15 | few | TGTGCCAGCAGTGACTTAGCGGGAGGTAGCAATGAGCAGTTCTTC | CASSDLAGGSNEQFF
TRBJ1-4 | TRBV6-6 | . | 12 | . | TGTGCCAGCTGGGGGGAATTAGAAAAACTGTTTTTT | CASWGELEKLFF
TRBJ1-5 | TRBV7-9 | . | 13 | few | TGTGCCAGCAGCCGAACTGGGAGTCAGCCCCAGCATTTT | CASSRTGSQPQHF
TRBJ1-5 | TRBV12-3/TRBV12-4 | . | 13 | once | TGTGCCAGCAGTTTAGGGGGGGGTCAGCCCCAGCATTTT | CASSLGGGQPQHF
TRBJ2-7 | TRBV27 | . | 13 | many | TGTGCCAGCAGTCCTGGGAGCTCCGGCGAGCAGTACTTC | CASSPGSSGEQYF
TRBJ2-1 | TRBV24-1 | . | 12 | . | TGTGCCACGTCGGAGGCCAACAATGAGCAGTTCTTC | CATSEANNEQFF
TRBJ2-3 | TRBV6-4 | . | 14 | many | TGTGCCAGCAGTCAGAGCGGGAGCACAGATACGCAGTATTTT | CASSQSGSTDTQYF
TRBJ2-5 | TRBV12-2 | . | 14 | . | TGTGCAAGTCGCCTTAGCGACAGGGAAGAGACCCAGTACTTC | CASRLSDREETQYF
TRBJ1-6 | TRBV7-8 | TRBD1 | 13 | . | TGTGCCAGCAGCTGGGACAGGGAGTCACCCCTCCACTTT | CASSWDRESPLHF
TRBJ2-7 | TRBV4-1 | . | 15 | . | TGCGCCAGCAGCCAAGAAGCAGAAGCCAGGGGCGAGCAGTACTTC | CASSQEAEARGEQYF
TRBJ1-1 | TRBV3-1/TRBV3-2 | . | 13 | . | TGTGCCAGCAGCCAGCCGGGGAACACTGAAGCTTTCTTT | CASSQPGNTEAFF
TRBJ1-2 | TRBV5-1 | TRBD1 | 14 | few | TGCGCCAGCAGCTCGGGACAGGGACTATATGGCTACACCTTC | CASSSGQGLYGYTF
TRBJ1-6 | TRBV5-4 | TRBD1 | 14 | . | TGTGCCAGCAGGAAGGGGACAGATAATTCACCCCTCCACTTT | CASRKGTDNSPLHF
TRBJ2-2 | TRBV5-1 | TRBD2 | 15 | . | TGCGCCAGCAGCTCGACTAGCCTAAACACCGGGGAGCTGTTTTTT | CASSSTSLNTGELFF
TRBJ2-1 | TRBV18 | TRBD1 | 17 | few | TGTGCCAGCTCACCAGCCCAGGGGGCGGGTAAAAACAATGAGCAGTTCTTC | CASSPAQGAGKNNEQFF
TRBJ1-3 | TRBV28 | TRBD1 | 14 | . | TGTGCCAGCAGGGGACAGCACTCTGGAAACACCATATATTTT | CASRGQHSGNTIYF
TRBJ1-6 | TRBV5-4 | . | 15 | . | TGTGCCAGCCGGGTAGAGGGTTCCTATAATTCACCCCTCCACTTT | CASRVEGSYNSPLHF
TRBJ1-1 | TRBV28 | . | 15 | . | TGTGCCAGCAGTTTATCTCAGGGGTTGGGCACTGAAGCTTTCTTT | CASSLSQGLGTEAFF
TRBJ2-1 | TRBV4-2 | TRBD2 | 16 | . | TGTGCCAGCAGCCAAGGTCCCCTAGCGGGTTTCAATGAGCAGTTCTTC | CASSQGPLAGFNEQFF